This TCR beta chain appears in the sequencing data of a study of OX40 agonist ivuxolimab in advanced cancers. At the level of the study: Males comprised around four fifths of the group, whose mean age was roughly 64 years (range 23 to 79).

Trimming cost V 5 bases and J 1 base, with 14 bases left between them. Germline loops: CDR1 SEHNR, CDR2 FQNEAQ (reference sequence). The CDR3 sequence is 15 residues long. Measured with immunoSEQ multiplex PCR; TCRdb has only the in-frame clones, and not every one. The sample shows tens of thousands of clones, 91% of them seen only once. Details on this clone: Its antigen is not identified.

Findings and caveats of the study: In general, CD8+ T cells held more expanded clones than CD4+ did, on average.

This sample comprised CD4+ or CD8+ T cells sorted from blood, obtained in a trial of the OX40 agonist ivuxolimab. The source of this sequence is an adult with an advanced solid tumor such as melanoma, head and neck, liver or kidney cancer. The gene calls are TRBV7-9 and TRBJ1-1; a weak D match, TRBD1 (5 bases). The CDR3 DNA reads TGTGCCAGCAGCCTTCTTGGGGCGGAGAACACTGAAGCTTTCTTT. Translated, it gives CASSLLGAENTEAFF.